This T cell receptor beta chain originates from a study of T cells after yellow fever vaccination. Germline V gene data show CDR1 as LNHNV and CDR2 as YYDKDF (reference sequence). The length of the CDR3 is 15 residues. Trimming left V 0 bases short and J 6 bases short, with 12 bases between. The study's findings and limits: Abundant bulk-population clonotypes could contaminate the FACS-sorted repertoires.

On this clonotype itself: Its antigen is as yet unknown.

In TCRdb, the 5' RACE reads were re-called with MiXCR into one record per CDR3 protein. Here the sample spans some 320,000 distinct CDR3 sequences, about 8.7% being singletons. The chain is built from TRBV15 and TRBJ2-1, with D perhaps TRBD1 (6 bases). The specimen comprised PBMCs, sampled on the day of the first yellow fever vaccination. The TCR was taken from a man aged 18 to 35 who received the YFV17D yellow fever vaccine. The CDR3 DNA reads TGTGCCACCAGCAGAGATCCAGGGGCGTCCAATGAGCAGTTCTTC. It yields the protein CATSRDPGASNEQFF.